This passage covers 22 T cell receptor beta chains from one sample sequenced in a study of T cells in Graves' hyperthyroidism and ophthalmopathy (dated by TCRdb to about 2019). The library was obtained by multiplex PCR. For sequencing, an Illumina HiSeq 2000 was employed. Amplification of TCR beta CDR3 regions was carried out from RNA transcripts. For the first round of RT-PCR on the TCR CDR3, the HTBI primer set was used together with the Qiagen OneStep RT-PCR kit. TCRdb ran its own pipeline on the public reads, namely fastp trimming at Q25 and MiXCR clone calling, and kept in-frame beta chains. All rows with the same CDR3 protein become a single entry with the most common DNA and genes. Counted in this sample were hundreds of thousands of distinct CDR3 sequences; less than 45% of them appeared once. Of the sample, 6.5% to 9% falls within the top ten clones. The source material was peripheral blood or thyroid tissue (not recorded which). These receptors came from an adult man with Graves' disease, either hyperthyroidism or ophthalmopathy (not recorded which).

CDR3 sequence reads: CASSSGRSPLHF. For the CDR3, the DNA is TGCGCCAGCAGCTCAGGGCGATCACCCCTCCACTTT. The chain couples TRBV5-1 to TRBJ1-6, with D tentatively TRBD1 (5 bases). The CDR3 consists of 12 residues. Germline CDR1 reads SGHRS; CDR2 reads YFSETQ. The V and J ends lost 3 bases and 10 bases respectively, with 8 bases between them.

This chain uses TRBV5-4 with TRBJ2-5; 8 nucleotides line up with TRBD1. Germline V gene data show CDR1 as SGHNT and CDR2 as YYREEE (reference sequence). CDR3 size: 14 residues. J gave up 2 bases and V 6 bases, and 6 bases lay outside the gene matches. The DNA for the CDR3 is TGTGCCAGCAACGCAGGGGGCGTACAAGAGACCCAGTACTTC. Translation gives CASNAGGVQETQYF.

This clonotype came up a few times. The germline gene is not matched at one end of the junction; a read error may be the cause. The CDR3 reads CASSFQGVRGDKEF. Here the CDR3 DNA reads TGTGCCAGCAGCTTTCAAGGAGTTCGTGGGGACAAGGAGTTC. The chain recombines TRBV7-8 with TRBJ1-2; tentatively, D is TRBD1 (6 bases). Germline loops: CDR1 SGHVS, CDR2 FQNEAQ. This CDR3 spans 14 amino acids.

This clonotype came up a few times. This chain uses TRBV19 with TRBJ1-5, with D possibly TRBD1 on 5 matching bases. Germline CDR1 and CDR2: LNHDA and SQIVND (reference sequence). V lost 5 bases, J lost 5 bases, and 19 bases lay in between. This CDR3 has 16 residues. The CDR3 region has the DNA TGTGCCAGTAGTCCTCTAGGTGGCGGACAAGATCAGCCCCAGCATTTT. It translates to CASSPLGGGQDQPQHF.

The CDR3 DNA sequence: TGTGCCAGCAGTCCGACCGACAGCTCTGGGGCCAACGTCCTGACTTTC. Its protein is CASSPTDSSGANVLTF. V usage is TRBV12-3 or TRBV12-4 and J usage is TRBJ2-6; D possibly corresponds to TRBD1 (5 bases). Deletions cut 5 bases from V and 0 bases from J, with 11 bases between. The CDR3 runs 16 residues.

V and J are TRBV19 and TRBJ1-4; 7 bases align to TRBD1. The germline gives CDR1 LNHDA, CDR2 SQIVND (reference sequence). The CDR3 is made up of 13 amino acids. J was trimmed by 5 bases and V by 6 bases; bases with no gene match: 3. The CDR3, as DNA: TGTGCCAGTAGCCAGACAGGGAATGAAAAACTGTTTTTT. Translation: CASSQTGNEKLFF.

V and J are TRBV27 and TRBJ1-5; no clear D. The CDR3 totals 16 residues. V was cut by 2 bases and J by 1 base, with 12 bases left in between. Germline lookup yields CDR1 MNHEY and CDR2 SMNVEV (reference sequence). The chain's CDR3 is CASSLDVNPSNQPQHF. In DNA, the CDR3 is TGTGCCAGCAGTTTAGACGTTAACCCCAGCAATCAGCCCCAGCATTTT.

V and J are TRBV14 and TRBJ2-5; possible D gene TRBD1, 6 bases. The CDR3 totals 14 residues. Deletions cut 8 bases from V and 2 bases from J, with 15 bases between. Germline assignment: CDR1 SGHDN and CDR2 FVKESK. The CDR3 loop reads CASAGTLAQETQYF. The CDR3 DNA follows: TGTGCCAGCGCCGGGACATTGGCTCAAGAGACCCAGTACTTC.

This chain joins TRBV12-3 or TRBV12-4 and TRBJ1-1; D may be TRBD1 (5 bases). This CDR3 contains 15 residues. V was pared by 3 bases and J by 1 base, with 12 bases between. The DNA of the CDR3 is TGTGCCAGCAGTTTCTCGGGGGGGACGAACACTGAAGCTTTCTTT. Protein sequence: CASSFSGGTNTEAFF.

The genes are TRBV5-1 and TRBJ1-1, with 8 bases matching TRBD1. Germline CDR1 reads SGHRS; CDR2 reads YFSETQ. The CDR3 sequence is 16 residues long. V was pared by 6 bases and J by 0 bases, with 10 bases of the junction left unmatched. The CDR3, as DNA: TGCGCCAGCACCATCGGACAGGGAGTGATGAACACTGAAGCTTTCTTT. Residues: CASTIGQGVMNTEAFF. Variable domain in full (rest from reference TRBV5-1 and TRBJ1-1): KAGVTQTPRYLIKTRGQQVTLSCSPISGHRSVSWYQQTPGQGLQFLFEYFSETQRNKGNFPGRFSGRQFSNSRSEMNVSTLELGDSALYLCASTIGQGVMNTEAFFGQGTRLTVV.

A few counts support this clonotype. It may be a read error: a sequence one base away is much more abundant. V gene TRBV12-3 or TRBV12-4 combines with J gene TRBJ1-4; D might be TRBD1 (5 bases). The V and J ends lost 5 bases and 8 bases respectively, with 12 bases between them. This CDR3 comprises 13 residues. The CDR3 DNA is TGTGCCAGCAGTGGGGACCTGAGCGAAAAACTGTTTTTT. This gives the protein CASSGDLSEKLFF.

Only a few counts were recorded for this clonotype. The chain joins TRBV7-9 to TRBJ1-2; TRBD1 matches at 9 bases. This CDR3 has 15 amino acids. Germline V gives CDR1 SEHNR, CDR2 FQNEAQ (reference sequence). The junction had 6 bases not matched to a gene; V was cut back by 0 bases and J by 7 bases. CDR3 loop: CASSLAGDRAGGYTF. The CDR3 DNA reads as TGTGCCAGCAGCTTAGCGGGGGACAGGGCCGGTGGCTACACCTTC.

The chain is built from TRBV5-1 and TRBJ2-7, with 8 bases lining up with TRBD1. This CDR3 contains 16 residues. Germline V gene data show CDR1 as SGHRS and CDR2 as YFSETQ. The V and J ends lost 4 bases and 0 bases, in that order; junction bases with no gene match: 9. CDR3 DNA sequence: TGCGCCAGCAGCGGGGGCCGGACAGGGTCCTCCTACGAGCAGTACTTC. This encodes CASSGGRTGSSYEQYF.

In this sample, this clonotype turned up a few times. CDR3 region: CASSQDRAGGEQYF. The CDR3 DNA follows: TGCGCCAGCAGCCAAGATAGGGCAGGCGGGGAGCAGTACTTC. The chain has TRBV4-1 and TRBJ2-7, with D perhaps matching TRBD2 (5 bases). Germline-derived CDR1 and CDR2 are MGHRA and YSYEKL. The CDR3 length is 14 residues. Trimming shortened V by 0 bases and J by 7 bases, and 13 bases separated the two germline ends.

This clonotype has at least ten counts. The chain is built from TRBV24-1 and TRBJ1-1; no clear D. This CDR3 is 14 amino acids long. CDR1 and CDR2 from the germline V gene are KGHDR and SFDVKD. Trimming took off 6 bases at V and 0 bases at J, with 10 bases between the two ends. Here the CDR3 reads CATSSSTVNTEAFF. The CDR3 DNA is TGTGCCACCAGTTCCTCCACAGTGAACACTGAAGCTTTCTTT.

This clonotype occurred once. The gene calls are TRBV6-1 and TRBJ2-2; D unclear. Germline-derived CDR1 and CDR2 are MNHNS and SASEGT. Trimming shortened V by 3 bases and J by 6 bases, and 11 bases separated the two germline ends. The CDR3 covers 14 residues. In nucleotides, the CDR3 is TGTGCCAGCAGTGAGCCGAAGGGATCCGGGGAGCTGTTTTTT. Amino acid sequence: CASSEPKGSGELFF.

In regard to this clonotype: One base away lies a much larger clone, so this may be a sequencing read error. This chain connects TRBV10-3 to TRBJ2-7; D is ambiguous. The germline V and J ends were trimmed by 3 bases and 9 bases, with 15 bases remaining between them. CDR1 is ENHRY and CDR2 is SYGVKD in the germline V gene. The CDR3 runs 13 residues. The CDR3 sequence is CAISEVLAYLQYF. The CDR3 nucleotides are TGTGCCATCAGTGAAGTACTGGCCTATTTGCAGTACTTC.

CDR3 sequence reads: CASSATGTRNQPQHF. In DNA form, the CDR3 reads TGTGCCAGCAGTGCCACCGGGACACGCAATCAGCCCCAGCATTTT. The chain joins TRBV2 to TRBJ1-5; maybe TRBD1 (6 bases). Deletions cut 4 bases from V and 2 bases from J, with 12 bases between. The CDR3 loop spans 15 amino acids. Germline CDR1 is SNHLY and CDR2 is FYNNEI.

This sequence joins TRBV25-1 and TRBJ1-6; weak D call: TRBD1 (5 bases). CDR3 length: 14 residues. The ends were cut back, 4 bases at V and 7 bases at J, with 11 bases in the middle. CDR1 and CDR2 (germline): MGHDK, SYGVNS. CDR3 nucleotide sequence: TGTGCCAGCAGTGCTGTTACAGGCAATTCACCCCTCCACTTT. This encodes CASSAVTGNSPLHF.

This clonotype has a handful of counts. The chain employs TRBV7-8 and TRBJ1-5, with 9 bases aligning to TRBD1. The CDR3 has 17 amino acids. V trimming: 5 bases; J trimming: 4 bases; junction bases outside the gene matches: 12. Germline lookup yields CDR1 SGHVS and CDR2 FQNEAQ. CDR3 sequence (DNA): TGTGCCAGCAGCCAAGCCCATCGGACAGGGGCAAATCAGCCCCAGCATTTT. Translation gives CASSQAHRTGANQPQHF.

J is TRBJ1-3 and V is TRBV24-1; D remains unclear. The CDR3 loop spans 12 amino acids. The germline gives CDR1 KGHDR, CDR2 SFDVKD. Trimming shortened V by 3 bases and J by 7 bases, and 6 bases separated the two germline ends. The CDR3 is CATSDGSNTIYF. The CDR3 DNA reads TGTGCCACCAGTGATGGGTCGAACACCATATATTTT.

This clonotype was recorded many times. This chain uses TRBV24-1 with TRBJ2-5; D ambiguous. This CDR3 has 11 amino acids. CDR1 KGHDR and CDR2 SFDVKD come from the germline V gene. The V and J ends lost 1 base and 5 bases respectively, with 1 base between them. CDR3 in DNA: TGTGCCACCAGTGATTTCGAGACCCAGTACTTC. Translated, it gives CATSDFETQYF.